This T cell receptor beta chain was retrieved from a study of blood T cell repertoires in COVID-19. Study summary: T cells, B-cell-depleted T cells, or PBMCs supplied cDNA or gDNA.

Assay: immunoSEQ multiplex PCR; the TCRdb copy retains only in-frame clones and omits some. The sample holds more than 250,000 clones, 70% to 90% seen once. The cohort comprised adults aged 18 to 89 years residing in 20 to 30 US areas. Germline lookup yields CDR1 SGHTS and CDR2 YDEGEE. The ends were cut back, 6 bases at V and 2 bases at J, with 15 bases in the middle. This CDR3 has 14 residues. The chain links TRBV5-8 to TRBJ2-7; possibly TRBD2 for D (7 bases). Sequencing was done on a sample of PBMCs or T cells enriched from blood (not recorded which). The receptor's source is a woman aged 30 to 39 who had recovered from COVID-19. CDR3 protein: CASTHGGPTYEQYF. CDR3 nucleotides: TGTGCCAGCACTCACGGGGGGCCGACCTACGAGCAGTACTTC.